Listed here are 31 T cell receptor beta chains from one sample, sequenced in a study of chemoradiotherapy in HPV16-positive cancers (dated by TCRdb to the early 2020s). The library was produced with the immunoSEQ multiplex PCR assay. The source is immuneACCESS, and TCRdb retained only in-frame sequences with V and J called. Part of the clones is not carried over; for the studies checked, unresolved V genes explain less than half of this, and the remainder is unexplained. The sample table holds about 7,000 clones, of which roughly 79% were seen once. The top ten hold about 3.7% of the sample. The sample was gathered from a patient who underwent chemoradiotherapy. The receptors shown here come from a human donor with HPV-associated anogenital cancer.

This clone is medium-sized (0.01 to 0.1%) within its sample. The CDR3 loop reads CASSPRGTEAFF. The CDR3, as DNA: TGTGCCAGCAGCCCCCGGGGGACTGAAGCTTTCTTT. The chain joins TRBV21-1 to TRBJ1-1. TRBV21-1 is given as a pseudogene. The CDR3 contains 12 residues.

In its sample, this clone was seen once. The rearrangement links TRBV5-6 to TRBJ2-7; TRBD1 aligns across 10 bases. After removal of 4 bases from V and 6 bases from J, the junction contained 10 bases not matched to a gene. This CDR3 region has 15 residues. Germline lookup yields CDR1 SGHDT and CDR2 YYEEEE. The CDR3 bases are TGTGCCAGCAGCCCGACAGGGGGCGGAGTCGGCGAGCAGTACTTC. Protein: CASSPTGGGVGEQYF.

This clone has more than one count but fewer than ten. The V gene is TRBV7-3, the J gene TRBJ2-3; D is uncertain. This CDR3 has 13 amino acids. The V end lost 5 bases, the J end lost 5 bases, and 11 bases lay between the germline ends. Germline V gene sequence: CDR1 SGHTA, CDR2 FQGTGA. This chain's CDR3 is CASSLGIVDTQYF. CDR3 coding DNA: TGTGCCAGCAGCCTGGGTATAGTAGATACGCAGTATTTT.

The chain carries TRBV19 and TRBJ2-1, with a weak D call TRBD2 (5 bases). V was shortened by 3 bases and J by 4 bases, with 10 bases between the two germline ends. Germline V gene lookup returns CDR1 LNHDA and CDR2 SQIVND (reference sequence). The CDR3 loop spans 14 amino acids. The CDR3 reads CASSISRGYNEQFF. Here the CDR3 DNA reads TGTGCCAGTAGTATTAGTCGGGGATACAATGAGCAGTTCTTC. Full variable domain (rest looked up from reference TRBV19 and TRBJ2-1): DGGITQSPKYLFRKEGQNVTLSCEQNLNHDAMYWYRQDPGQGLRLIYYSQIVNDFQKGDIAEGYSVSREKKESFPLTVTSAQKNPTAFYLCASSISRGYNEQFFGPGTRLTVL.

This chain joins TRBV9 and TRBJ1-5, with D hard to call. Germline CDR1 and CDR2: SGDLS and YYNGEE. This CDR3 spans 14 amino acids. The V gene lost 0 bases and the J gene lost 5 bases, with 9 bases spanning the gap. The DNA of the CDR3 is TGTGCCAGCAGCGTAGGAGGGTACGATCAGCCCCAGCATTTT. This encodes CASSVGGYDQPQHF.

The chain carries TRBV30 and TRBJ1-6; D gene ambiguous. V was clipped by 5 bases and J by 11 bases, with 13 bases between them. The germline V gene has CDR1 GTSNPN and CDR2 SVGIG (reference sequence). This CDR3 comprises 12 residues. This chain's CDR3 is CAWGPLGTPLHF. In nucleotides, the CDR3 is TGTGCCTGGGGCCCCTTGGGGACACCCCTCCACTTT.

This clone occurred a few times. The chain combines TRBV28 with TRBJ1-1; unclear D gene. Looked up from germline, CDR1 is MDHEN and CDR2 is SYDVKM. The CDR3 runs to 13 residues. Trimming stripped 3 bases from V and 6 bases from J, with 11 bases between. CDR3 in amino acids: CASSFTLRAEAFF. The CDR3, as DNA: TGTGCCAGCAGTTTTACCCTCCGGGCTGAAGCTTTCTTT.

The V and J genes are TRBV2 and TRBJ1-5; D is possibly TRBD1 (5 bases). CDR3 length equals 14 residues. Trimming stripped 4 bases from V and 6 bases from J, with 13 bases between. CDR1 and CDR2 from the germline V gene are SNHLY and FYNNEI. The CDR3 DNA reads as TGTGCCAGCAGTGCCGGGCAGGGAGGTCAGCCCCAGCATTTT. Translated: CASSAGQGGQPQHF.

This chain links TRBV18 with TRBJ2-7, with D hard to call. V was clipped by 3 bases and J by 4 bases, with 13 bases between them. The CDR3 is 14 residues long. CDR1 and CDR2 (germline): KGHSH, LQKENI. CDR3 residues: CASSPKELNYEQYF. Here the CDR3 DNA reads TGTGCCAGCTCACCTAAGGAACTGAATTACGAGCAGTACTTC.

The rearrangement links TRBV19 to TRBJ1-5, with 8 bases identical to TRBD1. The CDR3 loop spans 14 amino acids. Germline-derived CDR1 and CDR2 are LNHDA and SQIVND (reference sequence). The V gene end was trimmed by 6 bases and the J gene end by 4 bases; junction bases not matched to a gene: 5. The CDR3 protein is CASSPDRVNQPQHF. The CDR3 nucleotides are TGTGCCAGTAGCCCGGACAGGGTAAATCAGCCCCAGCATTTT.

The V call is TRBV2, the J call TRBJ1-2, with 7 bases identical to TRBD1. CDR1 SNHLY and CDR2 FYNNEI come from the germline V gene. J lost 3 bases, V lost 4 bases, and 5 bases had no gene match. This CDR3 spans 14 amino acids. The CDR3 reads CASSGDSPYYGYTF. CDR3 sequence (DNA): TGTGCCAGCAGTGGGGACAGTCCTTACTATGGCTACACCTTC.

The chain combines TRBV18 with TRBJ2-7; 7 positions match TRBD1. The V segment lost 3 bases and the J segment 6 bases; nucleotides outside the gene matches: 11. The CDR3 is 15 amino acids. Per the germline V gene, CDR1 is KGHSH and CDR2 is LQKENI. Here the CDR3 DNA reads TGTGCCAGCTCACCTGGGACAGCCCCCTTGGGCGAGCAGTACTTC. Amino acid sequence: CASSPGTAPLGEQYF.

The gene calls are TRBV19 and TRBJ1-2; perhaps TRBD1 as D (6 bases). From germline, CDR1 is LNHDA and CDR2 SQIVND (reference sequence). The CDR3 is 15 residues long. With 7 bases removed from V and 2 bases from J, the gap between germline ends came to 17 bases. The CDR3 loop reads CASNPTQGPNYGYTF. The DNA of the CDR3 is TGTGCCAGTAACCCCACTCAGGGGCCCAACTATGGCTACACCTTC.

The chain links TRBV20-1 to TRBJ1-1; the D is unclear. Germline V gives CDR1 DFQATT, CDR2 SNEGSKA (reference sequence). With 3 bases removed from V and 6 bases from J, the gap between germline ends came to 8 bases. This CDR3 has 11 amino acids. The CDR3 region has the DNA TGCAGTGCTAGGTGGGTATCTGAAGCTTTCTTT. This gives the protein CSARWVSEAFF.

The gene calls are TRBV15 and TRBJ2-7; TRBD2 might be the D (5 bases). CDR3 length equals 14 residues. Germline assignment: CDR1 LNHNV and CDR2 YYDKDF (reference sequence). The V gene lost 3 bases and the J gene lost 0 bases, with 9 bases spanning the gap. CDR3 DNA: TGTGCCACCAGCAGGGACTTGGACTCCTACGAGCAGTACTTC. This encodes CATSRDLDSYEQYF.

The genes are TRBV5-4 and TRBJ2-7; TRBD1 aligns across 11 bases. V was clipped by 4 bases and J by 3 bases; unmatched bases: 6. CDR3 length: 15 residues. Germline CDR1 and CDR2: SGHNT and YYREEE (reference sequence). The DNA for the CDR3 is TGTGCCAGCAGCCCGGACAGGGGGCGAGTCTACGAGCAGTACTTC. It yields the protein CASSPDRGRVYEQYF. The entire variable domain, with the rest obtained from reference TRBV5-4 and TRBJ2-7, is as follows: ETGVTQSPTHLIKTRGQQVTLRCSSQSGHNTVSWYQQALGQGPQFIFQYYREEENGRGNFPPRFSGLQFPNYSSELNVNALELDDSALYLCASSPDRGRVYEQYFGPGTRLTVT.

V is TRBV20-1 and J is TRBJ1-2; 9 positions match TRBD1. The CDR3 has 11 amino acids. V lost 5 bases and J lost 9; bases outside the gene matches: 4. Germline lookup yields CDR1 DFQATT and CDR2 SNEGSKA (reference sequence). CDR3 sequence (DNA): TGCAGTGCTGGGACAGGGAGCAGCTACACCTTC. Its translation: CSAGTGSSYTF.

The V gene is TRBV5-8, the J gene TRBJ2-1; TRBD2 agrees at 11 bases. CDR3 length: 17 amino acids. CDR1 is SGHTS, CDR2 YDEGEE, per germline. Trimming took 0 bases from V and 8 from J; bases not matched to a gene: 10. For the CDR3, the DNA is TGTGCCAGCAGCTTGGTCGAACTAGCGGGAGAGGGGGATGAGCAGTTCTTC. Its translation: CASSLVELAGEGDEQFF.

This sequence joins TRBV5-5 and TRBJ1-6; weak D call: TRBD1 (6 bases). Germline V gives CDR1 SGHKS, CDR2 YYEKEE (reference sequence). V lost 6 bases and J 8 bases, leaving 15 bases between the germline ends. The CDR3 loop spans 14 amino acids. The CDR3 sequence: CASTSGGADSPLHF. DNA of the CDR3: TGTGCCAGCACCTCGGGGGGCGCGGATTCACCCCTCCACTTT.

J is TRBJ1-3 and V is TRBV6-5; D gene unclear. The germline V gene has CDR1 MNHEY and CDR2 SVGAGI. CDR3 length equals 15 residues. The germline V and J ends were trimmed by 2 bases and 0 bases, with 8 bases remaining between them. The CDR3 loop is CASSYALFSGNTIYF. The CDR3 DNA sequence: TGTGCCAGCAGTTACGCGCTGTTCTCTGGAAACACCATATATTTT.

The rearrangement joins TRBV6-1 to TRBJ1-1; D is possibly TRBD1 (6 bases). Trimming stripped 8 bases from V and 4 bases from J, with 17 bases between. Germline V gene lookup returns CDR1 MNHNS and CDR2 SASEGT. CDR3 length equals 14 residues. The CDR3 spells CASLDWGQGTEAFF. As DNA, the CDR3 is TGTGCCAGCTTGGACTGGGGGCAAGGCACTGAAGCTTTCTTT.

The V and J genes are TRBV11-1 and TRBJ1-4, with D maybe TRBD1 (6 bases). The CDR3 loop spans 13 amino acids. The germline gives CDR1 SGHAT, CDR2 FQDESV (reference sequence). Between the trimmed V and J ends, which lost 5 bases and 8 bases, there was a span of 12 bases. The CDR3 DNA is TGTGCCAGCAGCCCACAGGGACGGGAAAAACTGTTTTTT. It translates to CASSPQGREKLFF.

J is TRBJ1-4 and V is TRBV4-3; possibly TRBD1 for D (6 bases). This CDR3 region has 15 residues. Per the germline V gene, CDR1 is LGHNA and CDR2 is YSLEER. V lost 3 bases to trimming and J lost 13 bases, with 21 bases between them. As DNA, the CDR3 is TGCGCCAGCAGCCAGGAGACAGGCATAATGAAAAGACTGTTTTTT. This gives the protein CASSQETGIMKRLFF.

V usage is TRBV19 and J usage is TRBJ2-1, with D maybe TRBD2 (6 bases). CDR3 length: 15 amino acids. CDR1 LNHDA and CDR2 SQIVND come from the germline V gene (reference sequence). The V and J ends lost 5 bases and 7 bases respectively, with 18 bases between them. The CDR3 nucleotides are TGTGCCAGTAGTGCCCCTAAGACTAGTTGGAATGAGCAGTTCTTC. Its translation is CASSAPKTSWNEQFF.

The chain has TRBV9 and TRBJ2-2; D is unclear. Deletions cut 0 bases from V and 6 bases from J, with 6 bases between. CDR3 size: 13 residues. The germline V gene encodes CDR1 SGDLS and CDR2 YYNGEE. Here the CDR3 reads CASSVGSPGELFF. In DNA form, the CDR3 reads TGTGCCAGCAGCGTAGGCAGCCCCGGGGAGCTGTTTTTT.

This clone was observed a handful of times. The sample has other DNA sequences that encode this CDR3 too. This sequence joins TRBV5-6 and TRBJ1-5, with D perhaps matching TRBD1 (6 bases). This CDR3 region has 15 residues. Germline lookup yields CDR1 SGHDT and CDR2 YYEEEE. V gave up 1 base and J gave up 4 bases, with 12 bases separating them. The CDR3 loop is CASSLTGSGNQPQHF. The DNA for the CDR3 is TGTGCCAGCAGCTTGACAGGGTCCGGGAATCAGCCCCAGCATTTT.

The rearrangement links TRBV4-1 to TRBJ1-3, with D maybe TRBD1 (5 bases). This CDR3 comprises 14 residues. Trimming left V 5 bases short and J 4 bases short, with 12 bases between. Germline V gene sequence: CDR1 MGHRA, CDR2 YSYEKL. Written as DNA, the CDR3 is TGCGCCAGCAGCTCAGTGGGGGTGGGAAACACCATATATTTT. Protein: CASSSVGVGNTIYF.

The gene calls are TRBV7-3 and TRBJ1-1; weak D call: TRBD1 (5 bases). With 5 bases removed from V and 1 base from J, the gap between germline ends came to 8 bases. Germline V gene lookup returns CDR1 SGHTA and CDR2 FQGTGA. CDR3 length: 13 residues. The CDR3 sequence is CASSPGTNTEAFF. CDR3 nucleotides: TGTGCCAGCAGCCCAGGGACGAACACTGAAGCTTTCTTT.

As for this clone: One end of the junction is discordant with germline, which a read error may explain. The J gene is TRBJ2-1, the V gene TRBV7-8, with 10 bases identical to TRBD1. The CDR3 totals 17 residues. Germline values: CDR1 SGHVS, CDR2 FQNEAQ. CDR3: CASRLGSGQGTGNEQFF. In DNA form, the CDR3 reads TGTGCCAGCAGATTAGGGTCGGGACAGGGGACGGGAAATGAGCAGTTCTTC.

The chain has TRBV9 and TRBJ1-2; possible D gene TRBD1, 5 bases. The V end was cut by 3 bases, the J end by 6 bases, with 15 bases between. The CDR3 is 14 amino acids. CDR1 SGDLS and CDR2 YYNGEE come from the germline V gene. Here the CDR3 reads CASSAYGTQDGYTF. Written as DNA, the CDR3 is TGTGCCAGCAGCGCCTACGGGACCCAGGATGGCTACACCTTC.

The rearrangement links TRBV28 to TRBJ1-2; D is uncertain. CDR1 and CDR2 from the germline V gene are MDHEN and SYDVKM. The V end lost 1 base, the J end lost 0 bases, and 12 bases lay between the germline ends. The CDR3 is 16 amino acids. The CDR3 reads CASSLYGVSANYGYTF. The CDR3 bases are TGTGCCAGCAGTTTATACGGGGTTTCAGCTAACTATGGCTACACCTTC.